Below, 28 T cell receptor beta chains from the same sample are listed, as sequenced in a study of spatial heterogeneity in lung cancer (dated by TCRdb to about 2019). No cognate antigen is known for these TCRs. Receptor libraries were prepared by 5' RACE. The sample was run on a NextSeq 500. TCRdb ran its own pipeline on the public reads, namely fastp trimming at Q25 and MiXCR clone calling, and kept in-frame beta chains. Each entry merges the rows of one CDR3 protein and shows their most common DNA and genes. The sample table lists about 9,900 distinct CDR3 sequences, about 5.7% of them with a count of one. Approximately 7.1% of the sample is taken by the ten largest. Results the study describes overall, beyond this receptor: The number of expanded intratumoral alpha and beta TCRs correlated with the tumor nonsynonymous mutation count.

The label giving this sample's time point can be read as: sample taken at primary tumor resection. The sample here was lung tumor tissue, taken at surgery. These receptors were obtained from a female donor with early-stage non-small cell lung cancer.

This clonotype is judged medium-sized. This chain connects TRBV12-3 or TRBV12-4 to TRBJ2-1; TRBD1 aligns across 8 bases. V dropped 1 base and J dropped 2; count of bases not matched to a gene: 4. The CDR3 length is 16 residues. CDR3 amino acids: CASSLEGQGPYNEQFF. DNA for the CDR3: TGTGCCAGCAGTTTAGAAGGACAGGGCCCCTACAATGAGCAGTTCTTC.

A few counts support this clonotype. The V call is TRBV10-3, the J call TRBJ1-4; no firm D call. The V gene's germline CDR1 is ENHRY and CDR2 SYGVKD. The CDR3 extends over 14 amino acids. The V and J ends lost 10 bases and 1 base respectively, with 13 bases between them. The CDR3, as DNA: TGTGCCACGAGCCTCACCGAAACTAATGAAAAACTGTTTTTT. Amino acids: CATSLTETNEKLFF.

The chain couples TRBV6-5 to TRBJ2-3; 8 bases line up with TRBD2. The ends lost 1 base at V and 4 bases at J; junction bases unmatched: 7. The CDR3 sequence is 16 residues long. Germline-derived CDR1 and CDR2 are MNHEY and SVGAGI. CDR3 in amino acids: CASSYYSGGGADTQYF. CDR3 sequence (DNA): TGTGCCAGCAGTTACTACAGCGGGGGAGGAGCAGATACGCAGTATTTT.

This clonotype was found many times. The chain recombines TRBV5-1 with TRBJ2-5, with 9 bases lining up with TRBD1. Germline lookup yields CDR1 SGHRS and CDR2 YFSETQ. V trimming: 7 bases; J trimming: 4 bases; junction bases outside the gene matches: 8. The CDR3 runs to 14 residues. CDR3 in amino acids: CASGLTGGLETQYF. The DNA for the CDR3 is TGCGCCAGCGGCCTTACAGGGGGCTTAGAGACCCAGTACTTC.

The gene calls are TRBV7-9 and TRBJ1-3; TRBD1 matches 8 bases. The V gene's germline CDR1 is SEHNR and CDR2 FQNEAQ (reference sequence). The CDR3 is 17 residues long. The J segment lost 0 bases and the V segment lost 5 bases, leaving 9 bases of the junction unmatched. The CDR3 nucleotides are TGTGCCAGCAGCCGGGGACAGGCTGGCCACTCTGGAAACACCATATATTTT. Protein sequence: CASSRGQAGHSGNTIYF. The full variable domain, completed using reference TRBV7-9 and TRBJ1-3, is DTGVSQNPRHKITKRGQNVTFRCDPISEHNRLYWYRQTLGQGPEFLTYFQNEAQLEKSRLLSDRFSAERPKGSFSTLEIQRTEQGDSAMYLCASSRGQAGHSGNTIYFGEGSWLTVV.

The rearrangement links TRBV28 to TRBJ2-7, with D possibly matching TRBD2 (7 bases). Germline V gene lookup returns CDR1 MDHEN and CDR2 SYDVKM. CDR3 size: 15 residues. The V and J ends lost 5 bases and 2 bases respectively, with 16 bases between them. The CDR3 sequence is CASSRPGGPTYEQYF. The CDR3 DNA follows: TGTGCCAGCAGTCGCCCGGGGGGCCCCACCTACGAGCAGTACTTC. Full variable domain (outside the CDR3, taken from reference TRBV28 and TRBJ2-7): DVKVTQSSRYLVKRTGEKVFLECVQDMDHENMFWYRQDPGLGLRLIYFSYDVKMKEKGDIPEGYSVSREKKERFSLILESASTNQTSMYLCASSRPGGPTYEQYFGPGTRLTVT.

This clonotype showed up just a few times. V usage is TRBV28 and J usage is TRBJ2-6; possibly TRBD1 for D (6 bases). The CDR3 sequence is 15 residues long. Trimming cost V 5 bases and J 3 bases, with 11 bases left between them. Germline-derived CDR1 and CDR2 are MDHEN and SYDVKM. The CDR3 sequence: CASSKPGHGANVLTF. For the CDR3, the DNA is TGTGCCAGCAGTAAACCGGGACATGGGGCCAACGTCCTGACTTTC.

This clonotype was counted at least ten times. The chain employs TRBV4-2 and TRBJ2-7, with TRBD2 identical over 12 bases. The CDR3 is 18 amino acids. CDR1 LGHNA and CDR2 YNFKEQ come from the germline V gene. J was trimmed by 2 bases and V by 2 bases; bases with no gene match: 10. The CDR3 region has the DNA TGTGCCAGCAGCCAACCTACTGAGACTAGCGGGAGCCCCTACGAGCAGTACGTC. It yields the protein CASSQPTETSGSPYEQYV.

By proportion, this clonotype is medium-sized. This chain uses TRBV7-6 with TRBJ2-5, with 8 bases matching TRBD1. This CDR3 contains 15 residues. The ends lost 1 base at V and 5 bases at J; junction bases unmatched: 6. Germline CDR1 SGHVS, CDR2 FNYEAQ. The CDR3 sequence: CASSLVAGQGETQYF. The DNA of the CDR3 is TGTGCCAGCAGCTTAGTAGCCGGACAGGGTGAGACCCAGTACTTC.

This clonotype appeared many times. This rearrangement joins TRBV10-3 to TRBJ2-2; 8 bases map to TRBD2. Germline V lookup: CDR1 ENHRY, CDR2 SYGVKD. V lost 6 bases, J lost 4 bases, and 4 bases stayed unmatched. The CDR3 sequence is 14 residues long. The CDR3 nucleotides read TGTGCCATCAGCGCGGGGGGACTCACCGGGGAGCTGTTTTTT. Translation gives CAISAGGLTGELFF.

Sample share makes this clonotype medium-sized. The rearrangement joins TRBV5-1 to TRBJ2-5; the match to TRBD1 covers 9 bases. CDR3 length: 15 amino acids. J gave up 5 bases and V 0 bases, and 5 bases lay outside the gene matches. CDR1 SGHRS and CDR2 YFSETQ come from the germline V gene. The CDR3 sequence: CASSLVGTGKETQYF. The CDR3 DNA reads TGCGCCAGCAGCTTGGTAGGGACAGGGAAGGAGACCCAGTACTTC.

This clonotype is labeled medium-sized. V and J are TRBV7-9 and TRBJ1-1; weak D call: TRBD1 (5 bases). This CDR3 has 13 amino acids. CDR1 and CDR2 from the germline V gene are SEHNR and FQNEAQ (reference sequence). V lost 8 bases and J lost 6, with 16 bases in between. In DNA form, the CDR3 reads TGTGCCAGCTTAACGTCCAGGGCCCCTGAAGCTTTCTTT. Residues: CASLTSRAPEAFF.

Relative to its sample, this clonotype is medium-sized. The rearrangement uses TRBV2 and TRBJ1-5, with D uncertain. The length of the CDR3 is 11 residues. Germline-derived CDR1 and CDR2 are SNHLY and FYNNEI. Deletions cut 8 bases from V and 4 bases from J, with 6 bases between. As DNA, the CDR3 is TGTGCCAGCTCGATGAATCAGCCCCAGCATTTT. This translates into CASSMNQPQHF.

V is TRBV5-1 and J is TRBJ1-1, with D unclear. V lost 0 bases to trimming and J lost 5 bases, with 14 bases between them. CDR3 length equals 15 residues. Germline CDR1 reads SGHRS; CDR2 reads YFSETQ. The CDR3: CASSLVPGSWTEAFF. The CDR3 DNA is TGCGCCAGCAGCTTGGTGCCAGGATCGTGGACTGAAGCTTTCTTT.

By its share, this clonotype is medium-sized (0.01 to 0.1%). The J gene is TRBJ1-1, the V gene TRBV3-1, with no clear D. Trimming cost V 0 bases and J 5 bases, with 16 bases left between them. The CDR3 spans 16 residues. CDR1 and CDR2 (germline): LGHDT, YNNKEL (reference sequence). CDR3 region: CASSQDASGRRTEAFF. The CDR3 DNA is TGTGCCAGCAGCCAAGACGCCTCAGGAAGAAGGACTGAAGCTTTCTTT.

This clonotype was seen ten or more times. In DNA, the CDR3 is TGTGCCAGCAGGCCAGGTCGAGGGGAATACAATGAGCAGTTCTTC. It encodes CASRPGRGEYNEQFF. This sequence joins TRBV6-1 and TRBJ2-1; TRBD1 or TRBD2 may be the D gene (5 bases each). The CDR3 runs 15 residues. V was pared by 6 bases and J by 4 bases, with 16 bases between. Germline loops: CDR1 MNHNS, CDR2 SASEGT.

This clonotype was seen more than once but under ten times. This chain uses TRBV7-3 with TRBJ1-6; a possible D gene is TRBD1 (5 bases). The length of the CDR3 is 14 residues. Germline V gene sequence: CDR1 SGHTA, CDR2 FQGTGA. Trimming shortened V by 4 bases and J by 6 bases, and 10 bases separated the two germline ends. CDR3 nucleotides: TGTGCCAGCAGCTCGGGGGGTGGTAATTCACCCCTCCACTTT. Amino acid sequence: CASSSGGGNSPLHF.

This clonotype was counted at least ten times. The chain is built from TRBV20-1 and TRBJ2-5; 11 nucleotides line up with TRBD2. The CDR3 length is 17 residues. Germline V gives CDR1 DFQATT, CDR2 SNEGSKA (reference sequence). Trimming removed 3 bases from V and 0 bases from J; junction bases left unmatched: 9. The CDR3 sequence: CSASSGLAVMYQETQYF. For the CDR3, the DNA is TGCAGTGCTAGCTCGGGACTAGCGGTAATGTACCAAGAGACCCAGTACTTC.

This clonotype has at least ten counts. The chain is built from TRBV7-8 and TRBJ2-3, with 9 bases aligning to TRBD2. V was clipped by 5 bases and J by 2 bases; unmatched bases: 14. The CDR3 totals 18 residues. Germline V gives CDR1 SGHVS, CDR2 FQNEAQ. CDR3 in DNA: TGTGCCAGCAGCCCCTACCGGATACTAGCGGGTTCCACAGATACGCAGTATTTT. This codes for CASSPYRILAGSTDTQYF.

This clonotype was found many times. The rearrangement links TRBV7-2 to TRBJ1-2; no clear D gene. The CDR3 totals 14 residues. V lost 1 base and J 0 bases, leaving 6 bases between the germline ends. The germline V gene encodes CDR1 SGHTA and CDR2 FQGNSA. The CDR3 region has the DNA TGTGCCAGCAGCTTAGGGGTTTCTAACTATGGCTACACCTTC. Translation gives CASSLGVSNYGYTF.

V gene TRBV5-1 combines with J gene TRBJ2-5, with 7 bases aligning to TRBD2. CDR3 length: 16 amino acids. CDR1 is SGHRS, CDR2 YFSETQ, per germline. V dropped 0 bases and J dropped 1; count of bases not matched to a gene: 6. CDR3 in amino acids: CASSLVVAGLQETQYF. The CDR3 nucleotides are TGCGCCAGCAGCTTGGTGGTAGCGGGTCTCCAAGAGACCCAGTACTTC.

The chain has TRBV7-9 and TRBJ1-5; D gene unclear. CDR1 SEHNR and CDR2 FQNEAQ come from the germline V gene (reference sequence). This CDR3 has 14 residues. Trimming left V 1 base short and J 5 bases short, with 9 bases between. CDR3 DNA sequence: TGTGCCAGCAGCTTAGGGCAGCAAGATCAGCCCCAGCATTTT. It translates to CASSLGQQDQPQHF.

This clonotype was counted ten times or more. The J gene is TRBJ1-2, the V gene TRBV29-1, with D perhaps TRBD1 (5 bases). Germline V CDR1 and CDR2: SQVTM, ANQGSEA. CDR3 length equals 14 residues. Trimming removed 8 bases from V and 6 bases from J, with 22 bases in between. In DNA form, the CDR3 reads TGCAGCACCTCCGGGACGGCAAACCGCGATGGCTACACCTTC. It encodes CSTSGTANRDGYTF.

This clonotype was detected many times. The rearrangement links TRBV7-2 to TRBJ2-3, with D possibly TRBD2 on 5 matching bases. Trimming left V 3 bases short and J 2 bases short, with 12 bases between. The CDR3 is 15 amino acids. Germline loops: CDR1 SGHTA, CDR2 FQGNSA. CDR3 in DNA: TGTGCCAGCAGCTTCACCGGAGGTCTCACAGATACGCAGTATTTT. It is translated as CASSFTGGLTDTQYF.

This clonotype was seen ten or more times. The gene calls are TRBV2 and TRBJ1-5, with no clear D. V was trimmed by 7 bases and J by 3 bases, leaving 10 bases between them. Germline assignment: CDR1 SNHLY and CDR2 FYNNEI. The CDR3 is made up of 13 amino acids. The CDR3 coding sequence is TGTGCCAGCAAGTTCTGGGCCAATCAGCCCCAGCATTTT. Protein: CASKFWANQPQHF.

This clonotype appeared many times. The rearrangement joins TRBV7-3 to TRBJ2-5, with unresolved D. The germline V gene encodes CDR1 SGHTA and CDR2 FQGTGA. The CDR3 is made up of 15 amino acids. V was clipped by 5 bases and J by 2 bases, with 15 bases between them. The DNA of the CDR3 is TGTGCCAGCAGCCCCACCCAGGCCCAACAAGAGACCCAGTACTTC. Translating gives CASSPTQAQQETQYF. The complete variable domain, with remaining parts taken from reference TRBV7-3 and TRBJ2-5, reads GAGVSQTPSNKVTEKGKYVELRCDPISGHTALYWYRQSLGQGPEFLIYFQGTGAADDSGLPNDRFFAVRPEGSVSTLKIQRTERGDSAVYLCASSPTQAQQETQYFGPGTRLLVL.

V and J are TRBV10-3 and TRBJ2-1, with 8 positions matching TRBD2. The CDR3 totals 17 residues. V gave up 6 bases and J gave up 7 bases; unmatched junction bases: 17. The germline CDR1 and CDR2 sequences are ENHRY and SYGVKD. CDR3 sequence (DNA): TGTGCCATCAGAGAGAGTCCAGCGGGAGTGGTGGGTAATGAGCAGTTCTTC. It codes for CAIRESPAGVVGNEQFF.

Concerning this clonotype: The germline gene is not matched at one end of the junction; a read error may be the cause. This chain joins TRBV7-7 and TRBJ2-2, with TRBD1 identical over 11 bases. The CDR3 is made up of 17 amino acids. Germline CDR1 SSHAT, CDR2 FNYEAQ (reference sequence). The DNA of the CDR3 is TGTGCTAGCAGCTTGTTGGGGACAGGGGGTTTCTCCGGGGAGCTGTTTTTT. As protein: CASSLLGTGGFSGELFF.